This TCR beta chain was recovered during a study of blood T cell repertoires in COVID-19. A COVID-19 case had been met by exposed participants during the 2 weeks before study entry. V was cut by 4 bases and J by 6 bases, with 15 bases left in between. Germline-derived CDR1 and CDR2 are MNHEY and SVGAGI. The CDR3 consists of 14 residues. Under the authors' procedure: Scientists estimated how many nucleated cells there were by amplifying reference gene primers. This table comes from immunoSEQ multiplex PCR, and its TCRdb copy is limited to in-frame clones, with some not included. The V and J calls and the clone size are those of that table, but D and trimming were determined from the DNA. The table lists some 270,000 clones, 85% of them singletons.

This clonotype originated in a woman between 45 and 65 years old who had been exposed to COVID-19. The sequenced material came from PBMCs or T cells enriched from blood (not recorded which). The gene calls are TRBV6-5 and TRBJ1-2, with D possibly matching TRBD1 (6 bases). The CDR3 sequence is CASSFIDRSHGYTF. Written as DNA, the CDR3 is TGTGCCAGCAGTTTTATAGACAGGAGCCATGGCTACACCTTC.